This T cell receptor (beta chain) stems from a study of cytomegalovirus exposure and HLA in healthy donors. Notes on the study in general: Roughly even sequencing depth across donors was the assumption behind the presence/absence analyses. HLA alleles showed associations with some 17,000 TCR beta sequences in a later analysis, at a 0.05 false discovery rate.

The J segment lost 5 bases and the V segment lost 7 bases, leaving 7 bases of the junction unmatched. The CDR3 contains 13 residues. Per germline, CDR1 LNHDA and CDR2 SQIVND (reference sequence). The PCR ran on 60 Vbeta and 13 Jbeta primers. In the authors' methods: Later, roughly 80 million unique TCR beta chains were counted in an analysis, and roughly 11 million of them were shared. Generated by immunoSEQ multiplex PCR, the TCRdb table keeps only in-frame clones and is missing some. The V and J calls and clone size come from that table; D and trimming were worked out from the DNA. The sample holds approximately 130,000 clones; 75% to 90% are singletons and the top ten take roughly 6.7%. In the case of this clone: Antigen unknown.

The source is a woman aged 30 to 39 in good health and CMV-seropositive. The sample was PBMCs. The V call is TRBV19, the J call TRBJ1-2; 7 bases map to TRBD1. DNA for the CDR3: TGTGCCAGTACAGAGACAGGGTATTATGGCTACACCTTC. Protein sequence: CASTETGYYGYTF.